The present T cell receptor (beta chain) was sequenced within a study of beta chain features in type 1 diabetes. Germline CDR1 is SGHDN and CDR2 is FVKESK. J lost 0 bases, V lost 4 bases, and 6 bases had no gene match. CDR3 length: 17 amino acids. Around 100 mL of blood, on average, came from one heparinised draw per donor. Purity above 95% was achieved in all sorted populations. What was sequenced were expressed TCRB transcripts, since all of the isolated RNA had been reverse transcribed. The repertoire was sequenced with immunoSEQ multiplex PCR; TCRdb's copy has only in-frame clones and lacks some. This sample has around 500,000 clones, with roughly 31% found just once.

This clonotype originated in a man between 18 and 29 years old in good health. The rearrangement links TRBV14 to TRBJ2-5; 12 bases align to TRBD2. The material sequenced was naive CD4+ T cells from blood. The CDR3 here is CASSLGTSGLDQETQYF. The CDR3 DNA is TGTGCCAGCAGCCTCGGGACTAGCGGGTTGGACCAAGAGACCCAGTACTTC.